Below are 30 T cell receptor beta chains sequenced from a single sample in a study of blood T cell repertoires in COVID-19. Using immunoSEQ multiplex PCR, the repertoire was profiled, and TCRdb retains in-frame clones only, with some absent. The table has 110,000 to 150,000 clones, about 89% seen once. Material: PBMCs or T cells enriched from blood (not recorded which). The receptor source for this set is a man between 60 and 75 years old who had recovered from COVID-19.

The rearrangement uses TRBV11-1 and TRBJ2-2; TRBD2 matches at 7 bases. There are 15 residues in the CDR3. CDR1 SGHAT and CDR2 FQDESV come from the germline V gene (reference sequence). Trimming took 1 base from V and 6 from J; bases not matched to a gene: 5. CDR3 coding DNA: TGTGCCAGCAGCTTAGAGGCAGGGAGGGCCGGGGAGCTGTTTTTT. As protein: CASSLEAGRAGELFF.

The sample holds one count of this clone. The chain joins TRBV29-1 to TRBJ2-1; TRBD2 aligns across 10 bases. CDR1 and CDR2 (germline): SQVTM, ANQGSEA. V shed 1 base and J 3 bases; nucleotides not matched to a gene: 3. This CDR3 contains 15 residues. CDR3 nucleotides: TGCAGCGTTGAAGTTTTAGCGGGAGGCTACAATGAGCAGTTCTTC. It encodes CSVEVLAGGYNEQFF.

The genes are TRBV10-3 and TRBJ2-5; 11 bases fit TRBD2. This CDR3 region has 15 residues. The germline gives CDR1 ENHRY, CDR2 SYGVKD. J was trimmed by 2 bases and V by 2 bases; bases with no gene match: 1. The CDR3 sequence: CAISELAGGQETQYF. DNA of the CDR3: TGTGCCATCAGTGAGCTAGCGGGGGGACAAGAGACCCAGTACTTC.

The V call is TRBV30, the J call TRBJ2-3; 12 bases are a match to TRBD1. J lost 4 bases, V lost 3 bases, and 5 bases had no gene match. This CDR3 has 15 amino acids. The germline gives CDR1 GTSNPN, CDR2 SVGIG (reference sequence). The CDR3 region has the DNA TGTGCCTGGAGGGACCGGGACAGGGGGCCAGATACGCAGTATTTT. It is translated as CAWRDRDRGPDTQYF. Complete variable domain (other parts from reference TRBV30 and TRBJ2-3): SQTIHQWPATLVQPVGSPLSLECTVEGTSNPNLYWYRQAAGRGLQLLFYSVGIGQISSEVPQNLSASRPQDRQFILSSKKLLLSDSGFYLCAWRDRDRGPDTQYFGPGTRLTVL.

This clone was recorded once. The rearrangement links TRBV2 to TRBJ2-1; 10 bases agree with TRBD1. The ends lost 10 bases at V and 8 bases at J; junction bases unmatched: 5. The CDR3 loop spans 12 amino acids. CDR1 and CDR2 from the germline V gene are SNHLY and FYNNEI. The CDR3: CATRDRGDEQFF. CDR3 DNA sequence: TGTGCCACCCGGGACAGGGGTGATGAGCAGTTCTTC.

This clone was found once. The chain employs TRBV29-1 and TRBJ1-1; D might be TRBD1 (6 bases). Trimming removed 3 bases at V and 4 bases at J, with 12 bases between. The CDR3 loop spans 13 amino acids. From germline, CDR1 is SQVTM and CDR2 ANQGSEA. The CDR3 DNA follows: TGCAGCGTTGACCGGGGGGCGAGCACTGAAGCTTTCTTT. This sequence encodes CSVDRGASTEAFF.

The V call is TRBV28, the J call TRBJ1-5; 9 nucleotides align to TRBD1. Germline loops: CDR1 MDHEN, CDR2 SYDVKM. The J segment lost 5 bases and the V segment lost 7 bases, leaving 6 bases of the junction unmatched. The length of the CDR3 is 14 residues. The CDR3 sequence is CASILQGAHQPQHF. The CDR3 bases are TGTGCCAGCATTCTACAGGGGGCTCATCAGCCCCAGCATTTT.

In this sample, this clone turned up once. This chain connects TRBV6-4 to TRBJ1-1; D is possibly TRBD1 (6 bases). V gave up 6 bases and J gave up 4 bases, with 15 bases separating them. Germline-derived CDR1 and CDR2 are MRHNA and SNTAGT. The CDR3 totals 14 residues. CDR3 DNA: TGTGCCAGCAGCGCACAGGGTAGTACCACTGAAGCTTTCTTT. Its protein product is CASSAQGSTTEAFF.

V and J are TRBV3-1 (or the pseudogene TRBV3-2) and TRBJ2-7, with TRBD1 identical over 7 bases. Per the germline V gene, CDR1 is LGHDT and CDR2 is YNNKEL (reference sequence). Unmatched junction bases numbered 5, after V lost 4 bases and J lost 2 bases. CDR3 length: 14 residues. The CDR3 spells CASSPWDRAYEQYF. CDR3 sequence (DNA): TGTGCCAGCAGCCCTTGGGACAGAGCCTACGAGCAGTACTTC.

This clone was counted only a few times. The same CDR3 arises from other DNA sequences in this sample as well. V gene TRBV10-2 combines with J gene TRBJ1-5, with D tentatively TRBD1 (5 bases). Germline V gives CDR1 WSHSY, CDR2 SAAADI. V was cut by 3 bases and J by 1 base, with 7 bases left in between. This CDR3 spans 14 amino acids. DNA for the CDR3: TGCGCCAGCAGTGACAGGGAAAGCAATCAGCCCCAGCATTTT. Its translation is CASSDRESNQPQHF.

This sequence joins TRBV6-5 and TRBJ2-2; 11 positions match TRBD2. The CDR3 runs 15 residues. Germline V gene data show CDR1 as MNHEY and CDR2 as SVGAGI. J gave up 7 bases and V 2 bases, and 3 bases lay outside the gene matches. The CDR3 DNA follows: TGTGCCAGCAGTTACCTGGGGACTAGCGGCGGGGAGCTGTTTTTT. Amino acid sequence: CASSYLGTSGGELFF.

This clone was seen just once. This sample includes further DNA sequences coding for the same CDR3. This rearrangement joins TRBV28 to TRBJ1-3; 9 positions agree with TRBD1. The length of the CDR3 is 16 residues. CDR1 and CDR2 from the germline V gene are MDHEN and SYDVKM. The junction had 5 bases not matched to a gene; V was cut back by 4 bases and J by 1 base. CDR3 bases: TGTGCCAGCAGTTCCCCGGGACAGGGATCTGGAAACACCATATATTTT. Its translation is CASSSPGQGSGNTIYF.

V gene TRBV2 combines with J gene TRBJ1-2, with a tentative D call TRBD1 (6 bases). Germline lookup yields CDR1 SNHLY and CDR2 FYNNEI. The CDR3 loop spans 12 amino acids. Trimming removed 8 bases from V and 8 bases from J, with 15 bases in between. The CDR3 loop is CASHKPGAGYTF. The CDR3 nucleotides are TGTGCCAGCCACAAACCAGGGGCGGGCTACACCTTC.

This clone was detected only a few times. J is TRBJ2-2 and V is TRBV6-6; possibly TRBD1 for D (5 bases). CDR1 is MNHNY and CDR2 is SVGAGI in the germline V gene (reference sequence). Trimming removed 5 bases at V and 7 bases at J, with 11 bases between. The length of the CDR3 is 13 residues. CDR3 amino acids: CASSPVQGGELFF. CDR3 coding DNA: TGTGCCAGCAGTCCCGTTCAGGGCGGGGAGCTGTTTTTT.

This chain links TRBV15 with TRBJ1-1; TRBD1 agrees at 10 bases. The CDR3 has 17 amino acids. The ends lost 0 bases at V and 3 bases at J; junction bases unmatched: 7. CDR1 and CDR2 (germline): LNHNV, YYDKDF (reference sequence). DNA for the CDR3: TGTGCCACCAGCAGAGAAAAGGGACAGGGGTCCTACACTGAAGCTTTCTTT. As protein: CATSREKGQGSYTEAFF.

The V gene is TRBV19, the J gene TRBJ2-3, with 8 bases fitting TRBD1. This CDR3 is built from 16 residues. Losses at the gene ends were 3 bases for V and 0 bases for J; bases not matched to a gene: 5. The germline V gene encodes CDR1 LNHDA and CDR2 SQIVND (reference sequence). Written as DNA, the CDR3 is TGTGCCAGTAGTATCGCCGGGACAGGTAGCACAGATACGCAGTATTTT. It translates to CASSIAGTGSTDTQYF. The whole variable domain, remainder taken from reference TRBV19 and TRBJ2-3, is DGGITQSPKYLFRKEGQNVTLSCEQNLNHDAMYWYRQDPGQGLRLIYYSQIVNDFQKGDIAEGYSVSREKKESFPLTVTSAQKNPTAFYLCASSIAGTGSTDTQYFGPGTRLTVL.

The CDR3 nucleotides read TGTGCCAGCAGTGAAGCAGCGGGGGCCGGATCCTACGAGCAGTACTTC. Translated, it gives CASSEAAGAGSYEQYF. This chain joins TRBV6-1 and TRBJ2-7, with 8 bases lining up with TRBD2. Per the germline V gene, CDR1 is MNHNS and CDR2 is SASEGT. V dropped 0 bases and J dropped 1; count of bases not matched to a gene: 5. CDR3 size: 16 residues.

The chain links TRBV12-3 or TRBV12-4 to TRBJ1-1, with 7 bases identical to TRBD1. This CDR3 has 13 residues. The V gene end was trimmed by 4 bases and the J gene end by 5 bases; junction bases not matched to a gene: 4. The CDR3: CASSWGQTTEAFF. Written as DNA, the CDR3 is TGTGCCAGCAGTTGGGGACAGACAACTGAAGCTTTCTTT.

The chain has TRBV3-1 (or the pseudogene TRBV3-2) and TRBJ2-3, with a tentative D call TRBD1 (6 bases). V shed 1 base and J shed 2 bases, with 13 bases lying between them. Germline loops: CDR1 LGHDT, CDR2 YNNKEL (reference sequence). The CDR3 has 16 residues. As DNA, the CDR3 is TGTGCCAGCAGCCAAGGGGGGTCAGGGGACACAGATACGCAGTATTTT. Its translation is CASSQGGSGDTDTQYF.

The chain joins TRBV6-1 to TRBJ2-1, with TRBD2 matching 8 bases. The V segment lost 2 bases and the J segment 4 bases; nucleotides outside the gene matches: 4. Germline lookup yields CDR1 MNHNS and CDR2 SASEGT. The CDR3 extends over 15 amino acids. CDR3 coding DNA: TGTGCCAGCAGTGAAACGGGGGGGCTATACAATGAGCAGTTCTTC. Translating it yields CASSETGGLYNEQFF.

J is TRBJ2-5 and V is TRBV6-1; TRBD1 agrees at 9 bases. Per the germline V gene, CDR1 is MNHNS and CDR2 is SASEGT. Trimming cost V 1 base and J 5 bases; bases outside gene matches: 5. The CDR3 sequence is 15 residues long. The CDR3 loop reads CASSEGDRVQETQYF. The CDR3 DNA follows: TGTGCCAGCAGTGAAGGGGACAGGGTCCAGGAGACCCAGTACTTC.

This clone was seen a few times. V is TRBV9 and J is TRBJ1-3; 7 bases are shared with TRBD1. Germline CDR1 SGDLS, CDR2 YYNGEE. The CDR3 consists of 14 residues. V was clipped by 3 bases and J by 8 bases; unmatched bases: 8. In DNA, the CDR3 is TGTGCCAGCAGCGGACAGGGTATCGGGCACACCATATATTTT. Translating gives CASSGQGIGHTIYF. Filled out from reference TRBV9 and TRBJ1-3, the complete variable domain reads DSGVTQTPKHLITATGQRVTLRCSPRSGDLSVYWYQQSLDQGLQFLIQYYNGEERAKGNILERFSAQQFPDLHSELNLSSLELGDSALYFCASSGQGIGHTIYFGEGSWLTVV.

The CDR3 bases are TGTGCCATCAGTGAGAAGGGACAGGGACATTCACCCCTCCACTTT. Translating it yields CAISEKGQGHSPLHF. The chain recombines TRBV10-3 with TRBJ1-6; the match to TRBD1 covers 9 bases. The CDR3 runs to 15 residues. Germline V lookup: CDR1 ENHRY, CDR2 SYGVKD. The junction had 4 bases not matched to a gene; V was cut back by 2 bases and J by 8 bases.

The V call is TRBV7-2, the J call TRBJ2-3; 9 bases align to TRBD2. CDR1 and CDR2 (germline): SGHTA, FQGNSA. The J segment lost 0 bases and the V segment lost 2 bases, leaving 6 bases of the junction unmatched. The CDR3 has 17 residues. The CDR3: CASSLFPTSGSTDTQYF. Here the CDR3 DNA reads TGTGCCAGCAGCTTATTCCCAACTAGCGGGAGCACAGATACGCAGTATTTT. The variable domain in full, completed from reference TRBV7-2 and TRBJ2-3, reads GAGVSQSPSNKVTEKGKDVELRCDPISGHTALYWYRQSLGQGLEFLIYFQGNSAPDKSGLPSDRFSAERTGGSVSTLTIQRTQQEDSAVYLCASSLFPTSGSTDTQYFGPGTRLTVL.

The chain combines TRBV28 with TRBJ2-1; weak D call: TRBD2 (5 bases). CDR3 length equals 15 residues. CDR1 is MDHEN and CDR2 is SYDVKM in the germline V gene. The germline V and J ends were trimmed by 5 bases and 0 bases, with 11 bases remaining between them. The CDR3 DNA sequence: TGTGCCAGCAGTCTTCTAGGGAGCTCCTACAATGAGCAGTTCTTC. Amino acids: CASSLLGSSYNEQFF.

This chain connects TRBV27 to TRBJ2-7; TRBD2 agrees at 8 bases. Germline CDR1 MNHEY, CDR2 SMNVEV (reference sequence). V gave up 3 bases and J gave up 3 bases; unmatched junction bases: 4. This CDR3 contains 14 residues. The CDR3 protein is CASSFGRESYEQYF. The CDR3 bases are TGTGCCAGCAGTTTCGGGAGGGAAAGCTACGAGCAGTACTTC.

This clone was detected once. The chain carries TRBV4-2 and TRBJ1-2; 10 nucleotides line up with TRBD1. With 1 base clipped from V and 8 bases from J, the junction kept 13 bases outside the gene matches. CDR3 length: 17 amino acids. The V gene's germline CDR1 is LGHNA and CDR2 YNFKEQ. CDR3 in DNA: TGTGCCAGCAGCCAAGTGGGGGACAGGGGAAGCCCCAGAGGCTACACCTTC. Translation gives CASSQVGDRGSPRGYTF.

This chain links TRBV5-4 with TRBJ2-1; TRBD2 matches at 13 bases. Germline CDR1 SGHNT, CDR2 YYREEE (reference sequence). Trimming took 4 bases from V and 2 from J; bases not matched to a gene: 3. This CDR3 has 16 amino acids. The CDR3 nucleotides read TGTGCCAGCAGCCCAGGGACTAGCGGGGCCTACAATGAGCAGTTCTTC. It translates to CASSPGTSGAYNEQFF.

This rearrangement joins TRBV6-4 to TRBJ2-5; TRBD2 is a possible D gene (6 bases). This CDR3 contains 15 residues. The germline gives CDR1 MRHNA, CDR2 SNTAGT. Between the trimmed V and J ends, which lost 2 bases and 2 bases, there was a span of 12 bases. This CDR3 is CASSDPGVGQETQYF. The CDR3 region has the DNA TGTGCCAGCAGTGACCCGGGAGTGGGGCAAGAGACCCAGTACTTC.

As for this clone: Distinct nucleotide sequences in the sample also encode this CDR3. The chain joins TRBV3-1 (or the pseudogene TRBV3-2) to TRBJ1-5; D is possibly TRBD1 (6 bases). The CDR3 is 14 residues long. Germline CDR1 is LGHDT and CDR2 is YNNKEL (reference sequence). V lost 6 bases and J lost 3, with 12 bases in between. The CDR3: CASSPTGDNQPQHF. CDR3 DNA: TGTGCCAGCAGTCCGACAGGCGACAATCAGCCCCAGCATTTT.